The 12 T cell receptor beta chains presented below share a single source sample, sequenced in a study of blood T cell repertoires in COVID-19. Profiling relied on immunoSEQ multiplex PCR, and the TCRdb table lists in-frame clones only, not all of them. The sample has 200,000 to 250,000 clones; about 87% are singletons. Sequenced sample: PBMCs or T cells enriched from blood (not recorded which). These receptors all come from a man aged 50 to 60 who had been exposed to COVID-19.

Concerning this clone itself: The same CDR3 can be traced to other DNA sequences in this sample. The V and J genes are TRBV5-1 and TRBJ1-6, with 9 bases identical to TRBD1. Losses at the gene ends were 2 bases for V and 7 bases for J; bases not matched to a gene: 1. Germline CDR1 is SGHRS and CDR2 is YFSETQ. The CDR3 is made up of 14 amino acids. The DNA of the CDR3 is TGCGCCAGCAGCTTTGGACAGGGGAATTCACCCCTCCACTTT. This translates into CASSFGQGNSPLHF. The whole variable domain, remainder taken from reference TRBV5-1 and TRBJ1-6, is KAGVTQTPRYLIKTRGQQVTLSCSPISGHRSVSWYQQTPGQGLQFLFEYFSETQRNKGNFPGRFSGRQFSNSRSEMNVSTLELGDSALYLCASSFGQGNSPLHFGNGTRLTVT.

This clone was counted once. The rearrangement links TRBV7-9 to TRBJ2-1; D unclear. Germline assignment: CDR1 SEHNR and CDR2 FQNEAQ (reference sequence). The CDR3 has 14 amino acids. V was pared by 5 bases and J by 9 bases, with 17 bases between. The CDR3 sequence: CASSVRIASGEQFF. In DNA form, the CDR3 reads TGTGCCAGCAGCGTTAGGATAGCCTCGGGTGAGCAGTTCTTC.

CDR3 DNA sequence: TGTGCCAGCAGCCAAGCGGGACAGGGTGCATACGAGCAGTACTTC. Protein: CASSQAGQGAYEQYF. The rearrangement links TRBV4-2 to TRBJ2-7, with 9 bases identical to TRBD1. The V and J ends lost 1 base and 4 bases, in that order; junction bases with no gene match: 5. CDR1 LGHNA and CDR2 YNFKEQ come from the germline V gene. This CDR3 is built from 15 residues.

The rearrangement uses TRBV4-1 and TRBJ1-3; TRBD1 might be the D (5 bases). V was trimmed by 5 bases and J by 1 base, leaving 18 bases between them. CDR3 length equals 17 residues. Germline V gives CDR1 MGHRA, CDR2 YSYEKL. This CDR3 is CASSAGRGLSSGNTIYF. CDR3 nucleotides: TGCGCCAGCAGCGCGGGGAGGGGCCTCTCTTCTGGAAACACCATATATTTT.

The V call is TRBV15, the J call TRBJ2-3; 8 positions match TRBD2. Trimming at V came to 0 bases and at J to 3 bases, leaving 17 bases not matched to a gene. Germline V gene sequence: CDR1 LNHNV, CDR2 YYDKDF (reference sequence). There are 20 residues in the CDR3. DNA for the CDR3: TGTGCCACCAGCAGAGAGGGGGGGCAGCCGGGACTAGAGGTGACAGATACGCAGTATTTT. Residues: CATSREGGQPGLEVTDTQYF.

The DNA of the CDR3 is TGTGCCAGCCGGCCAGCGGGAGGCCACAGCCACTGGTACAATGAGCAGTTCTTC. Encoded protein: CASRPAGGHSHWYNEQFF. The chain uses TRBV5-4 and TRBJ2-1; TRBD2 matches 9 bases. Germline V gives CDR1 SGHNT, CDR2 YYREEE (reference sequence). CDR3 size: 18 residues. Unmatched junction bases numbered 18, after V lost 7 bases and J lost 4 bases.

The CDR3 reads CASSATGDGYTF. The CDR3 DNA follows: TGCGCCAGCAGTGCGACAGGGGATGGCTACACCTTC. The genes are TRBV10-2 and TRBJ1-2, with 8 bases fitting TRBD1. The CDR3 length is 12 residues. After removal of 4 bases from V and 6 bases from J, the junction contained 1 base not matched to a gene. Germline V gene sequence: CDR1 WSHSY, CDR2 SAAADI.

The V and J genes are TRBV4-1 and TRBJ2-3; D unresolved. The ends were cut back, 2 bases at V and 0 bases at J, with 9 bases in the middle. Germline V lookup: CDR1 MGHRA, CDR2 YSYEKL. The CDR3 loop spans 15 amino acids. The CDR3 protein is CASSQYWRSTDTQYF. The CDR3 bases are TGCGCCAGCAGCCAATACTGGCGGAGCACAGATACGCAGTATTTT.

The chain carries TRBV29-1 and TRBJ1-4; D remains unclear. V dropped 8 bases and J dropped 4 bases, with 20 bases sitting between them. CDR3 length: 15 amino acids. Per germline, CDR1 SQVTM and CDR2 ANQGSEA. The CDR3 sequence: CSPPRRVGYNEKLFF. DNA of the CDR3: TGCAGCCCACCTCGGAGGGTTGGGTATAATGAAAAACTGTTTTTT. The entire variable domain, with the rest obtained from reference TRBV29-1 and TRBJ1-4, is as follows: SAVISQKPSRDICQRGTSLTIQCQVDSQVTMMFWYRQQPGQSLTLIATANQGSEATYESGFVIDKFPISRPNLTFSTLTVSNMSPEDSSIYLCSPPRRVGYNEKLFFGSGTQLSVL.

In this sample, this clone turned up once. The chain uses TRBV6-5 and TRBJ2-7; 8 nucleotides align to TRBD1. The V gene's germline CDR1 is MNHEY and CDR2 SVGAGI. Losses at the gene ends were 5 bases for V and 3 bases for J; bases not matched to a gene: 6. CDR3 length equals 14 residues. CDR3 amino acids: CASSRSGGDYEQYV. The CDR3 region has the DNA TGTGCCAGCAGTAGATCAGGGGGCGACTACGAGCAGTACGTC.

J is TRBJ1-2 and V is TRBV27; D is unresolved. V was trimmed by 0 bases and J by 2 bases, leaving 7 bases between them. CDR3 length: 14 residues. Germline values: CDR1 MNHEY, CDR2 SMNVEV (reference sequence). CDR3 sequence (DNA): TGTGCCAGCAGTTTATCGAGGGCAAACTATGGCTACACCTTC. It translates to CASSLSRANYGYTF.

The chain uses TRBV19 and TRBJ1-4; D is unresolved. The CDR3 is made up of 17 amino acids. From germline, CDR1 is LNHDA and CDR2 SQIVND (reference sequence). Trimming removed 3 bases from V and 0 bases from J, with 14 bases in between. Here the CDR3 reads CASSMGRGLATNEKLFF. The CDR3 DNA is TGTGCCAGTAGTATGGGTCGCGGCCTTGCAACTAATGAAAAACTGTTTTTT.